These 29 T cell receptor beta chains were sequenced from one sample in a study of T cell repertoires in cytomegalovirus infection. Using its own MiXCR run on the reads, TCRdb lists one record per CDR3 protein. The data contain 600,000 to 700,000 distinct CDR3 sequences, 30% to 35% of them singletons. The antigens these receptors bind are not known. The sequenced sample was cultured PBMCs, obtained from culture after CMV antigen stimulation. These receptors came from a human donor in good health (CMV status not recorded). Some clones in this sample may be carry-over from other donors' samples.

This clonotype was found a few times. The chain is built from TRBV7-7 and TRBJ1-5, with 7 positions matching TRBD1. The CDR3 loop spans 17 amino acids. Trimming at V came to 3 bases and at J to 0 bases, leaving 8 bases not matched to a gene. Looked up from germline, CDR1 is SSHAT and CDR2 is FNYEAQ (reference sequence). CDR3 sequence reads: CASSLWTGGYSNQPQHF. The CDR3, as DNA: TGTGCCAGCAGCTTGTGGACAGGAGGTTATAGCAATCAGCCCCAGCATTTT. The full variable domain, completed using reference TRBV7-7 and TRBJ1-5, is GAGVSQSPRYKVTKRGQDVTLRCDPISSHATLYWYQQALGQGPEFLTYFNYEAQPDKSGLPSDRFSAERPEGSISTLTIQRTEQRDSAMYRCASSLWTGGYSNQPQHFGDGTRLSIL.

This clonotype was counted once. The chain carries TRBV20-1 and TRBJ2-4; D may correspond to TRBD1 or TRBD2 (5 bases each). The V gene lost 4 bases and the J gene lost 1 base, with 14 bases spanning the gap. Germline loops: CDR1 DFQATT, CDR2 SNEGSKA (reference sequence). This CDR3 spans 15 amino acids. Here the CDR3 DNA reads TGCAGTGCTACCCACCCGGGGCCTGCCAAAAACATTCAGTACTTC. Its translation: CSATHPGPAKNIQYF.

J is TRBJ1-2 and V is TRBV20-1, with no clear D. The CDR3 loop spans 13 amino acids. With 1 base removed from V and 1 base from J, the gap between germline ends came to 7 bases. Germline V gene lookup returns CDR1 DFQATT and CDR2 SNEGSKA (reference sequence). Here the CDR3 DNA reads TGCAGTGCTAGAGTTGGAGTTAACTATGGCTACACCTTC. Amino acids: CSARVGVNYGYTF.

The chain couples TRBV20-1 to TRBJ1-6; D might be TRBD1 (5 bases). The CDR3 has 15 amino acids. Trimming removed 1 base from V and 3 bases from J, with 10 bases in between. Germline V gene data show CDR1 as DFQATT and CDR2 as SNEGSKA (reference sequence). DNA of the CDR3: TGCAGTGCTAGAGCTGAGACAGTCTATAATTCACCCCTCCACTTT. This gives the protein CSARAETVYNSPLHF.

This clonotype was detected a few times. J is TRBJ1-1 and V is TRBV10-2; 9 nucleotides match TRBD1. CDR1 WSHSY and CDR2 SAAADI come from the germline V gene. This CDR3 contains 16 residues. J was trimmed by 5 bases and V by 0 bases; bases with no gene match: 7. CDR3 DNA sequence: TGCGCCAGCAGTGAGTCACCGGGACAGGGAGGGACTGAAGCTTTCTTT. Protein: CASSESPGQGGTEAFF.

This clonotype was detected only once. V gene TRBV18 combines with J gene TRBJ1-1; D may be TRBD1 (6 bases). This CDR3 contains 15 residues. The germline CDR1 and CDR2 sequences are KGHSH and LQKENI. Trimming left V 3 bases short and J 4 bases short, with 15 bases between. CDR3 residues: CASSPMTGVGTEAFF. The CDR3 region has the DNA TGTGCCAGCTCACCGATGACAGGTGTCGGCACTGAAGCTTTCTTT. Looking up the rest from reference TRBV18 and TRBJ1-1 gives the full variable domain: NAGVMQNPRHLVRRRGQEARLRCSPMKGHSHVYWYRQLPEEGLKFMVYLQKENIIDESGMPKERFSAEFPKEGPSILRIQQVVRGDSAAYFCASSPMTGVGTEAFFGQGTRLTVV.

This clonotype has more than one count but fewer than ten. This chain joins TRBV7-7 and TRBJ2-3; 8 nucleotides align to TRBD1. CDR1 and CDR2 from the germline V gene are SSHAT and FNYEAQ (reference sequence). V was pared by 5 bases and J by 5 bases, with 6 bases of the junction left unmatched. The CDR3 loop spans 14 amino acids. CDR3 bases: TGTGCCAGCAGCCCGACAGGGGCTGTAGATACGCAGTATTTT. The encoded protein is CASSPTGAVDTQYF. Using reference TRBV7-7 and TRBJ2-3 for the parts outside the CDR3, the full variable domain is GAGVSQSPRYKVTKRGQDVTLRCDPISSHATLYWYQQALGQGPEFLTYFNYEAQPDKSGLPSDRFSAERPEGSISTLTIQRTEQRDSAMYRCASSPTGAVDTQYFGPGTRLTVL.

The sample holds many counts of this clonotype. V gene TRBV7-6 combines with J gene TRBJ1-4, with 8 bases that match TRBD1. The CDR3 covers 18 residues. The J segment lost 7 bases and the V segment lost 5 bases, leaving 18 bases of the junction unmatched. Germline values: CDR1 SGHVS, CDR2 FNYEAQ. The CDR3 sequence is CASSQKGGTGPGGEKLFF. CDR3 DNA: TGTGCCAGCAGCCAGAAAGGGGGGACAGGTCCGGGAGGTGAAAAACTGTTTTTT.

This clonotype was picked up a small number of times. The chain joins TRBV6-1 to TRBJ2-6, with D perhaps matching TRBD1 (5 bases). The V gene's germline CDR1 is MNHNS and CDR2 SASEGT. V was shortened by 6 bases and J by 4 bases, with 13 bases between the two germline ends. This CDR3 has 15 residues. CDR3 nucleotides: TGTGCCAGCAGGCTGGACACTACAGGGGCCAACGTCCTGACTTTC. Translating gives CASRLDTTGANVLTF.

The chain uses TRBV20-1 and TRBJ2-7; 8 nucleotides match TRBD2. CDR1 is DFQATT, CDR2 SNEGSKA, per germline (reference sequence). The CDR3 runs to 17 residues. Trimming removed 0 bases from V and 4 bases from J; junction bases left unmatched: 14. The CDR3 loop is CSARDLSGSTSPYEQYF. In DNA form, the CDR3 reads TGCAGTGCTAGAGATCTGAGCGGGAGCACCTCCCCATACGAGCAGTACTTC.

This chain joins TRBV6-1 and TRBJ2-7, with D uncertain. Germline lookup yields CDR1 MNHNS and CDR2 SASEGT. The V gene lost 3 bases and the J gene lost 4 bases, with 10 bases spanning the gap. There are 13 residues in the CDR3. CDR3 protein: CASSDGGQYEQYF. As DNA, the CDR3 is TGTGCCAGCAGTGATGGTGGTCAGTACGAGCAGTACTTC.

This clonotype was seen at least ten times. The genes are TRBV7-2 and TRBJ1-1; the D is unclear. The germline CDR1 and CDR2 sequences are SGHTA and FQGNSA. The CDR3 sequence is 13 residues long. V was pared by 5 bases and J by 2 bases, with 9 bases between. The CDR3 DNA sequence: TGTGCCAGCAGCCTCACAACCAACACTGAAGCTTTCTTT. Translated: CASSLTTNTEAFF.

V and J are TRBV7-2 and TRBJ2-4; 10 nucleotides line up with TRBD1. Per germline, CDR1 SGHTA and CDR2 FQGNSA. J was trimmed by 9 bases and V by 5 bases; bases with no gene match: 10. The CDR3 covers 15 residues. This chain's CDR3 is CASSQPPGQGSIQYF. The CDR3, as DNA: TGTGCCAGCAGCCAGCCGCCGGGACAGGGGAGCATTCAGTACTTC. Based on the CDR3 plus reference TRBV7-2 and TRBJ2-4, the full variable domain is GAGVSQSPSNKVTEKGKDVELRCDPISGHTALYWYRQSLGQGLEFLIYFQGNSAPDKSGLPSDRFSAERTGGSVSTLTIQRTQQEDSAVYLCASSQPPGQGSIQYFGAGTRLSVL.

V usage is TRBV12-3 or TRBV12-4 and J usage is TRBJ2-3; D is unresolved. CDR3 size: 17 residues. V shed 6 bases and J shed 3 bases, with 22 bases lying between them. Written as DNA, the CDR3 is TGTGCCAGCAGCCCCCGATGGGCGGCCGACGTTACAGATACGCAGTATTTT. Residues: CASSPRWAADVTDTQYF.

This clonotype was found a few times. CDR3 residues: CASSEGSPRDYGYTF. Here the CDR3 DNA reads TGTGCCAGCAGTGAGGGGAGTCCCAGGGACTATGGCTACACCTTC. This rearrangement joins TRBV6-2 or TRBV6-3 to TRBJ1-2; D possibly corresponds to TRBD1 (5 bases). V was shortened by 5 bases and J by 3 bases, with 16 bases between the two germline ends. From germline, CDR1 is MNHEY and CDR2 SVGEGT. The CDR3 has 15 residues.

This clonotype came up a few times. The chain couples TRBV20-1 to TRBJ1-6; no reliable D call. This CDR3 region has 13 residues. V was pared by 6 bases and J by 0 bases, with 6 bases between. Germline CDR1 is DFQATT and CDR2 is SNEGSKA (reference sequence). The CDR3 DNA reads as TGCAGTGCACGGAGCTCCTATAATTCACCCCTCCACTTT. This sequence encodes CSARSSYNSPLHF.

The rearrangement joins TRBV15 to TRBJ1-3; D call uncertain. Germline CDR1 reads LNHNV; CDR2 reads YYDKDF (reference sequence). The CDR3 is 14 residues long. Between the trimmed V and J ends, which lost 0 bases and 3 bases, there was a span of 6 bases. The CDR3 coding sequence is TGTGCCACCAGCAGAGAAGGAATTGGAAACACCATATATTTT. It codes for CATSREGIGNTIYF.

The rearrangement joins TRBV7-2 to TRBJ2-5, with 11 positions matching TRBD2. Germline V gives CDR1 SGHTA, CDR2 FQGNSA. The CDR3 covers 19 residues. V lost 4 bases and J lost 0; bases outside the gene matches: 13. CDR3 DNA: TGTGCCAGCAGCTCGTACAGACTAGCGGGGCGGAGAAACCAAGAGACCCAGTACTTC. It translates to CASSSYRLAGRRNQETQYF. The full variable domain, completed using reference TRBV7-2 and TRBJ2-5, is GAGVSQSPSNKVTEKGKDVELRCDPISGHTALYWYRQSLGQGLEFLIYFQGNSAPDKSGLPSDRFSAERTGGSVSTLTIQRTQQEDSAVYLCASSSYRLAGRRNQETQYFGPGTRLLVL.

V usage is TRBV20-1 and J usage is TRBJ2-5; TRBD2 aligns across 7 bases. V trimming: 6 bases; J trimming: 4 bases; junction bases outside the gene matches: 8. The CDR3 covers 13 residues. Germline CDR1 is DFQATT and CDR2 is SNEGSKA (reference sequence). CDR3 amino acids: CSAATSPGETQYF. The CDR3 nucleotides read TGCAGTGCCGCGACTAGCCCCGGAGAGACCCAGTACTTC.

V is TRBV6-1 and J is TRBJ1-1; D not resolved. The CDR3 has 13 amino acids. V was shortened by 3 bases and J by 8 bases, with 13 bases between the two germline ends. CDR1 is MNHNS, CDR2 SASEGT, per germline. CDR3 residues: CASSEGGELEAFF. The CDR3 region has the DNA TGTGCCAGCAGTGAGGGCGGAGAGTTAGAAGCTTTCTTT.

This clonotype was counted a few times. The chain has TRBV7-2 and TRBJ2-2; 12 bases map to TRBD2. Germline V gene sequence: CDR1 SGHTA, CDR2 FQGNSA. CDR3 length: 17 residues. V lost 7 bases and J lost 7; bases outside the gene matches: 13. CDR3 sequence reads: CASNLWTSGTQDGELFF. CDR3 nucleotide sequence: TGTGCCAGCAACCTTTGGACTAGCGGGACCCAGGACGGGGAGCTGTTTTTT.

This clonotype came up a few times. This chain joins TRBV12-3 or TRBV12-4 and TRBJ2-5; the D gene is possibly TRBD2 (5 bases). Trimming cost V 5 bases and J 9 bases, with 19 bases left between them. The CDR3 runs to 14 residues. For the CDR3, the DNA is TGTGCCAGCAGTGCTTCAGGTGGAGGATCGGCCCAGTACTTC. Translating it yields CASSASGGGSAQYF.

This clonotype appeared many times. The chain joins TRBV7-2 to TRBJ2-7, with 9 bases lining up with TRBD1. V gave up 5 bases and J gave up 1 base; unmatched junction bases: 3. The CDR3 loop spans 14 amino acids. Per the germline V gene, CDR1 is SGHTA and CDR2 is FQGNSA. The DNA for the CDR3 is TGTGCCAGCAGCCCACAGGGGGCGTCCTACGAGCAGTACTTC. Its protein product is CASSPQGASYEQYF.

The rearrangement joins TRBV5-4 to TRBJ2-5; D is undetermined. The CDR3 sequence is 14 residues long. Germline-derived CDR1 and CDR2 are SGHNT and YYREEE (reference sequence). Trimming cost V 4 bases and J 3 bases, with 13 bases left between them. This CDR3 is CASSAAGGKETQYF. Written as DNA, the CDR3 is TGTGCCAGCAGCGCCGCTGGTGGTAAAGAGACCCAGTACTTC.

A word on this clonotype: A much larger clone differs from this one at a single base, so this may be a read error. CDR3 region: CGSSLETGPSTDTQYF. DNA of the CDR3: TGTGGCAGCAGCTTAGAGACAGGGCCGAGCACAGATACGCAGTATTTT. The chain joins TRBV7-2 to TRBJ2-3; 7 nucleotides line up with TRBD1. Germline V lookup: CDR1 SGHTA, CDR2 FQGNSA. This CDR3 spans 16 amino acids.

The chain joins TRBV2 to TRBJ1-6, with 7 positions matching TRBD1. The CDR3 covers 14 residues. The ends lost 11 bases at V and 7 bases at J; junction bases unmatched: 11. The germline V gene has CDR1 SNHLY and CDR2 FYNNEI. Here the CDR3 reads CAGRWDSRNSPLHF. CDR3 nucleotide sequence: TGTGCCGGACGTTGGGACAGCCGAAATTCACCCCTCCACTTT.

This clonotype has just a few counts. The chain couples TRBV14 to TRBJ1-3, with 12 bases matching TRBD1. The V segment lost 1 base and the J segment 4 bases; nucleotides outside the gene matches: 14. CDR1 is SGHDN, CDR2 FVKESK, per germline. The CDR3 extends over 20 amino acids. The CDR3 here is CASSQGYNGTGGNKGNTIYF. CDR3 DNA sequence: TGTGCCAGCAGCCAAGGCTATAATGGGACAGGGGGCAACAAGGGAAACACCATATATTTT.

This clonotype showed up just a few times. The chain employs TRBV7-2 and TRBJ1-2, with no clear D. CDR1 is SGHTA, CDR2 FQGNSA, per germline. The CDR3 consists of 14 residues. V lost 1 base and J 3 bases, leaving 9 bases between the germline ends. CDR3: CASSLEPSYYGYTF. CDR3 DNA sequence: TGTGCCAGCAGCTTAGAGCCGAGTTACTATGGCTACACCTTC.

This clonotype was recorded a few times. The chain combines TRBV6-2 or TRBV6-3 with TRBJ2-2, with 10 bases matching TRBD2. Germline CDR1 is MNHEY and CDR2 is SVGEGT. CDR3 length: 16 amino acids. Losses at the gene ends were 1 base for V and 3 bases for J; bases not matched to a gene: 2. This CDR3 reads CASSYLAGGDTGELFF. The CDR3 DNA reads TGTGCCAGCAGTTACTTAGCGGGAGGTGACACCGGGGAGCTGTTTTTT.